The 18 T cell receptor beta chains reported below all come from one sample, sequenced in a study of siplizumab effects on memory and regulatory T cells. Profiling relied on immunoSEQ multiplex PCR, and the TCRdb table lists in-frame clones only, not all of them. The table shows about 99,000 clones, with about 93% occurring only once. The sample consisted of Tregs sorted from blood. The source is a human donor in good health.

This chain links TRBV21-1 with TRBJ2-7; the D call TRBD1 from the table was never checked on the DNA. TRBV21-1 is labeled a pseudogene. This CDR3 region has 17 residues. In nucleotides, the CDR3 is TGTGCCAGCAGTCCGAGACTCCGGGACAGGGGGCGAATCGAGCAGTACTTC. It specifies CASSPRLRDRGRIEQYF.

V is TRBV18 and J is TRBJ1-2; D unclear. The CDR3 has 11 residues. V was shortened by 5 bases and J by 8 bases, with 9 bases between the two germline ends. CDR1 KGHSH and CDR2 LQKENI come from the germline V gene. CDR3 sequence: CASSNPSGYTF. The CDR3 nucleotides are TGTGCCAGCTCAAACCCCTCAGGCTACACCTTC.

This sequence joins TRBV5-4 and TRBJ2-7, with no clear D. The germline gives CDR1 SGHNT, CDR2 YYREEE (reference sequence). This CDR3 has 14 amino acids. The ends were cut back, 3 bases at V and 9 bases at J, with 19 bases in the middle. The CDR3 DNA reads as TGTGCCAGCAGCTCGCCCCACCTCCCTCTGGTGCAGTACTTC. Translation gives CASSSPHLPLVQYF.

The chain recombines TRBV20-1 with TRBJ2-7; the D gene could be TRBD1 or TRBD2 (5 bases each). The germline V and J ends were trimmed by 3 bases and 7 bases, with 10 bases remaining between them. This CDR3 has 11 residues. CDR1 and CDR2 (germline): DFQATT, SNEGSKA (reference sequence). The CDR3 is CSASTWGEQYF. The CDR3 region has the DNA TGCAGTGCTAGTACTTGGGGGGAGCAGTACTTC.

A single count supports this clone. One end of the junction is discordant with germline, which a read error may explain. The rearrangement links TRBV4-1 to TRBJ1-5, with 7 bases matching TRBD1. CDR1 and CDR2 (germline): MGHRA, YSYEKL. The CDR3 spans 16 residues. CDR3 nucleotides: TGCGCCGGCAGCCAAGAGGGGGCCGGAGGCAATCAGCCCCAGCATTTT. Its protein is CAGSQEGAGGNQPQHF.

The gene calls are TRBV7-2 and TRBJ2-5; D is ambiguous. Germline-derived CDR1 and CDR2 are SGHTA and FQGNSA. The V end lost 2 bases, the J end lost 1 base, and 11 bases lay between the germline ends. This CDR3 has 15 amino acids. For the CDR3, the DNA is TGTGCCAGCAGCTTACAGACTGGTCCCCAAGAGACCCAGTACTTC. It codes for CASSLQTGPQETQYF.

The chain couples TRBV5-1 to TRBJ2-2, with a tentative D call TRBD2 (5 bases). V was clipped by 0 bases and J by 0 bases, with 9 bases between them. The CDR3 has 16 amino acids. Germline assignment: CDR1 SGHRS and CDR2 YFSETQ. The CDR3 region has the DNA TGCGCCAGCAGCTTGGGACGACTAACGAACACCGGGGAGCTGTTTTTT. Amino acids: CASSLGRLTNTGELFF.

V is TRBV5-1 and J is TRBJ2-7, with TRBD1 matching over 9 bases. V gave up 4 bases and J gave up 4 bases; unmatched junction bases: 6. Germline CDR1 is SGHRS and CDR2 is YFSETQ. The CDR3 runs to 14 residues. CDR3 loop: CASSPTGGRYEQYF. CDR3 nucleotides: TGCGCCAGCAGCCCTACAGGGGGCAGATACGAGCAGTACTTC.

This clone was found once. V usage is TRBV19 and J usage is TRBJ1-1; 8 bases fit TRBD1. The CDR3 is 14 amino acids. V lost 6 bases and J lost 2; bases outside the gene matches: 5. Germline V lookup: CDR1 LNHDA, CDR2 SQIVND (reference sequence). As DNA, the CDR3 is TGTGCCAGTAGAGAACAGGGGGACAACACTGAAGCTTTCTTT. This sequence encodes CASREQGDNTEAFF.

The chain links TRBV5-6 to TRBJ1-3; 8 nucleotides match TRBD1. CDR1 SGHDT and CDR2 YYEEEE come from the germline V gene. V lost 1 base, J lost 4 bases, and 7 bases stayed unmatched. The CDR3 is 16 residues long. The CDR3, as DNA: TGTGCCAGCAGCTTGTGGGCAGGGGGCCTCGGAAACACCATATATTTT. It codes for CASSLWAGGLGNTIYF.

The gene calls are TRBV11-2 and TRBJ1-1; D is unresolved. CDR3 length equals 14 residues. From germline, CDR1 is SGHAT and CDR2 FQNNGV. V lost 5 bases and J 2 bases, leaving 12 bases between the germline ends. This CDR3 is CASSLKGGNTEAFF. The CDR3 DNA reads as TGTGCCAGCAGCCTCAAGGGAGGTAACACTGAAGCTTTCTTT.

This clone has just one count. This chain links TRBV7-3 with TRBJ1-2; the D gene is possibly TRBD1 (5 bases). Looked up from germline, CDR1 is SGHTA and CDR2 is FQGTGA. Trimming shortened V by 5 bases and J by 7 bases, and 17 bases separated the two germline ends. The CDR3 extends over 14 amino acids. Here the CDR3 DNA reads TGTGCCAGCAGCAGAAGTCCGGGGCCCAGTGGCTACACCTTC. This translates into CASSRSPGPSGYTF.

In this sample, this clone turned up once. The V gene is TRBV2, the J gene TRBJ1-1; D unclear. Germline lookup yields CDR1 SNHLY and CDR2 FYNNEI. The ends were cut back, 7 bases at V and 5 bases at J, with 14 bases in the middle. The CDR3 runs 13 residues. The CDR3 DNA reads TGTGCCAGCAAGTCGAGGCCCTTGACTGAAGCTTTCTTT. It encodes CASKSRPLTEAFF.

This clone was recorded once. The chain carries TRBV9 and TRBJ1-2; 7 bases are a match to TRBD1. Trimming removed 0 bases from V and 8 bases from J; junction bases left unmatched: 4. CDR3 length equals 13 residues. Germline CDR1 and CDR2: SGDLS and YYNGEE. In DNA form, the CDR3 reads TGTGCCAGCAGCGTAGTGAACAGGGGCGGCTACACCTTC. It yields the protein CASSVVNRGGYTF.

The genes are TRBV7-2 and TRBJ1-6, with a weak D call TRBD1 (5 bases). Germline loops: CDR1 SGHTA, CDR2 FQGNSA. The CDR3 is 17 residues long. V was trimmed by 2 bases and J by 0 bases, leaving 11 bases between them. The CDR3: CASSLWGRSSYNSPLHF. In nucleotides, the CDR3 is TGTGCCAGCAGCTTATGGGGCAGGAGCTCCTATAATTCACCCCTCCACTTT.

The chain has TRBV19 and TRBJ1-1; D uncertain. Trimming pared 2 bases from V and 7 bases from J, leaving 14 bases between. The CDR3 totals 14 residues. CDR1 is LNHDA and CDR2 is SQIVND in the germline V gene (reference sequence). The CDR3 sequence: CASSIRAKAVEAFF. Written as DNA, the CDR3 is TGTGCCAGTAGTATAAGAGCGAAAGCGGTTGAAGCTTTCTTT.

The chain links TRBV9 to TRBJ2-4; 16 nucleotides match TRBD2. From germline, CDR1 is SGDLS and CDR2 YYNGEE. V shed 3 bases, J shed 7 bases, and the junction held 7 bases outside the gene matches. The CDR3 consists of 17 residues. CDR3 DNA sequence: TGTGCCAGCAGCGGGGGACTAGCGGGAGGGCCGGGGAACATTCAGTACTTC. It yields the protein CASSGGLAGGPGNIQYF.

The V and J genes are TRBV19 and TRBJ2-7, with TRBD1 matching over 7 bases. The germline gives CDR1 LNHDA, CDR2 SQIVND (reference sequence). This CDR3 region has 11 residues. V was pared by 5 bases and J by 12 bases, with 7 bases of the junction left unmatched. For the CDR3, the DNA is TGTGCCAGTAGTTCCCGGGACAGTATGTACTTC. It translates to CASSSRDSMYF.